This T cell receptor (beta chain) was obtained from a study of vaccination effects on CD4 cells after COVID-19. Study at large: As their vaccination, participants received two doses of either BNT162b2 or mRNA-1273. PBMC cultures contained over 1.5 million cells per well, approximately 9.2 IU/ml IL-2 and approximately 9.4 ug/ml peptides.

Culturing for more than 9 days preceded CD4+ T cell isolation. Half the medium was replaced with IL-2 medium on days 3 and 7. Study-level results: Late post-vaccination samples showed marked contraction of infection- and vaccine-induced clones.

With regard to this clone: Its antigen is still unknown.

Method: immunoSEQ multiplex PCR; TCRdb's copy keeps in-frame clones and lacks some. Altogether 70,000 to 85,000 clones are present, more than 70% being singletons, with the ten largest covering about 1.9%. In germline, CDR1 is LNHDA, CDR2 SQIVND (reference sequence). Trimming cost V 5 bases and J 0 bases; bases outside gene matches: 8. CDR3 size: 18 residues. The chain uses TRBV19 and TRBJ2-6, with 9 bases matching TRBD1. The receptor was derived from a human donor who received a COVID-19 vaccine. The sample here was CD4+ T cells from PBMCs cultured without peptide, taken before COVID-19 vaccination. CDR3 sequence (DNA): TGTGCCAGTAGTCCCCGGGGACAGGGTCGCTCTGGGGCCAACGTCCTGACTTTC. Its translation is CASSPRGQGRSGANVLTF.